What follows are 15 T cell receptor beta chains derived from one specimen sequenced in a study of T cell changes during pregnancy in multiple sclerosis. Repertoires were generated with immunoSEQ multiplex PCR, while TCRdb's copy carries only in-frame clones and drops some. Of about 68,000 clones listed, roughly nine tenths are singletons. Specimen: peripheral blood, collected in the second trimester of pregnancy. The receptors shown here come from a female donor with multiple sclerosis, enrolled in a pregnancy study.

V is TRBV7-3 and J is TRBJ2-5; 7 positions agree with TRBD2. The CDR3 sequence is 15 residues long. The V segment lost 4 bases and the J segment 5 bases; nucleotides outside the gene matches: 10. Germline V gene lookup returns CDR1 SGHTA and CDR2 FQGTGA. CDR3 bases: TGTGCCAGCAGCTCCGGACTAGGAGAGTGGGAGACCCAGTACTTC. Translating it yields CASSSGLGEWETQYF. The variable domain in full, completed from reference TRBV7-3 and TRBJ2-5, reads GAGVSQTPSNKVTEKGKYVELRCDPISGHTALYWYRQSLGQGPEFLIYFQGTGAADDSGLPNDRFFAVRPEGSVSTLKIQRTERGDSAVYLCASSSGLGEWETQYFGPGTRLLVL.

V gene TRBV30 combines with J gene TRBJ1-5; D gene unclear. Germline V CDR1 and CDR2: GTSNPN, SVGIG (reference sequence). The CDR3 is 14 residues long. V was shortened by 0 bases and J by 7 bases, with 13 bases between the two germline ends. CDR3 DNA: TGTGCCTGGAGTGTGGCAGGCTCAGGACAGCCCCAGCATTTT. Translation gives CAWSVAGSGQPQHF.

The gene calls are TRBV7-2 and TRBJ1-1, with D tentatively TRBD1 (6 bases). The CDR3 spans 15 residues. Germline CDR1 is SGHTA and CDR2 is FQGNSA. The V and J ends lost 6 bases and 5 bases respectively, with 19 bases between them. The CDR3 is CASRPAQGSGTEAFF. CDR3 sequence (DNA): TGTGCCAGCAGACCAGCACAGGGATCCGGGACTGAAGCTTTCTTT.

This clone appeared a few times. This chain links TRBV25-1 with TRBJ1-3; D not resolved. The V end lost 0 bases, the J end lost 3 bases, and 3 bases lay between the germline ends. From germline, CDR1 is MGHDK and CDR2 SYGVNS. This CDR3 is 13 amino acids long. The CDR3 sequence is CASSEYGGNTIYF. In DNA form, the CDR3 reads TGTGCCAGCAGTGAATACGGTGGAAACACCATATATTTT.

The rearrangement uses TRBV6-5 and TRBJ2-1, with a possible D match to TRBD1 (6 bases). CDR1 and CDR2 (germline): MNHEY, SVGAGI. The CDR3 covers 15 residues. The V end lost 6 bases, the J end lost 4 bases, and 16 bases lay between the germline ends. The CDR3 spells CASRITGTVYNEQFF. The CDR3 DNA reads as TGTGCCAGCAGGATCACAGGGACGGTTTACAATGAGCAGTTCTTC.

The genes are TRBV18 and TRBJ2-3, with D possibly being TRBD1 (5 bases). The germline CDR1 and CDR2 sequences are KGHSH and LQKENI. Trimming removed 1 base at V and 9 bases at J, with 17 bases between. The CDR3 sequence is 15 residues long. CDR3 in amino acids: CASSPQGPPMGTQYF. The CDR3 coding sequence is TGTGCCAGCTCACCACAGGGGCCGCCGATGGGGACGCAGTATTTT.

The CDR3 DNA reads TGTGCCAGCAGCGTAGATAGACAGGGGTCGCCTAATTCACCCCTCCACTTT. Its translation is CASSVDRQGSPNSPLHF. The chain combines TRBV9 with TRBJ1-6; 8 nucleotides align to TRBD1. With V trimmed by 0 bases and J by 6 bases, 8 bases remained unmatched. CDR3 length: 17 amino acids. Germline V gene sequence: CDR1 SGDLS, CDR2 YYNGEE.

The V call is TRBV2, the J call TRBJ1-1, with D unclear. Germline CDR1 SNHLY, CDR2 FYNNEI. This CDR3 is 13 amino acids long. V was trimmed by 8 bases and J by 2 bases, leaving 12 bases between them. The CDR3 reads CASPGALNTEAFF. The CDR3 DNA is TGTGCCAGCCCGGGAGCGCTTAACACTGAAGCTTTCTTT.

The chain is built from TRBV5-4 and TRBJ2-6, with 10 positions matching TRBD2. The CDR3 covers 19 residues. The J segment lost 0 bases and the V segment lost 0 bases, leaving 6 bases of the junction unmatched. The germline V gene has CDR1 SGHNT and CDR2 YYREEE (reference sequence). This CDR3 reads CASSLASGGLSSGANVLTF. The CDR3 nucleotides are TGTGCCAGCAGCTTGGCTAGCGGGGGCCTCTCCTCTGGGGCCAACGTCCTGACTTTC.

The chain has TRBV7-9 and TRBJ2-3; D not certain. Germline lookup yields CDR1 SEHNR and CDR2 FQNEAQ (reference sequence). V dropped 5 bases and J dropped 2 bases, with 11 bases sitting between them. CDR3 size: 14 residues. The CDR3: CASSVSAVTDTQYF. The CDR3 DNA follows: TGTGCCAGCAGCGTAAGCGCCGTCACAGATACGCAGTATTTT.

This clone was picked up a small number of times. The V gene is TRBV6-5, the J gene TRBJ2-7, with TRBD1 matching over 9 bases. Looked up from germline, CDR1 is MNHEY and CDR2 is SVGAGI. This CDR3 has 14 amino acids. The junction had 10 bases not matched to a gene; V was cut back by 7 bases and J by 6 bases. The CDR3 is CASTQGTGRGEQYF. DNA of the CDR3: TGTGCCAGCACACAAGGGACAGGGAGAGGCGAGCAGTACTTC.

This chain joins TRBV7-2 and TRBJ1-4, with 11 nucleotides matching TRBD1. CDR3 size: 16 residues. The trim removed 3 bases at V and 8 bases at J, leaving 8 bases unmatched. Germline V gene data show CDR1 as SGHTA and CDR2 as FQGNSA. DNA of the CDR3: TGTGCCAGCAGCTTGGACAGGGGGCGCCCCGGGGAAAAACTGTTTTTT. Translating gives CASSLDRGRPGEKLFF.

The chain carries TRBV5-4 and TRBJ1-1; D might be TRBD1 (6 bases). CDR3 length equals 15 residues. From germline, CDR1 is SGHNT and CDR2 YYREEE (reference sequence). Trimming cost V 4 bases and J 2 bases, with 15 bases left between them. Written as DNA, the CDR3 is TGTGCCAGCAGCCCATTTGGACAGCTAAACACTGAAGCTTTCTTT. Encoded protein: CASSPFGQLNTEAFF.

This clone was seen a single time. The V and J genes are TRBV30 and TRBJ1-3; 7 bases map to TRBD1. The CDR3 extends over 13 amino acids. V trimming: 7 bases; J trimming: 4 bases; junction bases outside the gene matches: 7. Germline assignment: CDR1 GTSNPN and CDR2 SVGIG (reference sequence). The CDR3 DNA reads as TGTGCCTCCCGGAAGGGGGCAGGAAACACCATATATTTT. It encodes CASRKGAGNTIYF.

V and J are TRBV6-1 and TRBJ2-2; D gene uncertain. The CDR3 length is 14 residues. V was pared by 1 base and J by 8 bases, with 11 bases between. Germline V lookup: CDR1 MNHNS, CDR2 SASEGT. The CDR3 loop reads CASSEEPVLGELFF. The CDR3 bases are TGTGCCAGCAGTGAAGAACCGGTCTTGGGGGAGCTGTTTTTT.